Sequencing of this TCR beta chain was carried out in a study of shared clonotypes between healthy human individuals. Study-wide results and limits: Estimated richness was generally greater in naive than memory subsets. Some naive CD4 clonotypes, roughly 4.5%, turned up in common across four donors.

Many counts were recorded for this clone. As yet, its antigen is unknown. The CDR3 consists of 15 residues. Germline assignment: CDR1 MNHNY and CDR2 SVGAGI (reference sequence). V shed 8 bases, J shed 8 bases, and the junction held 16 bases outside the gene matches. Template for every sorted-subset replicate PCR totaled about 200 ng DNA, about 30,000 T cell genomes. The protocol was immunoSEQ multiplex PCR, while the TCRdb copy is restricted to in-frame clones and leaves out a portion. The sample carries about 1 million clones, 75% recorded once. The sample comprised memory CD4+ T cells sorted from blood. The subset: CD45RA-negative fraction. This TCR was recovered from a man aged 18 to 30 in good health. The V call is TRBV6-6, the J call TRBJ1-2, with 8 positions matching TRBD1. Here the CDR3 reads CASRDPQGARRGYTF. Written as DNA, the CDR3 is TGTGCCAGCCGAGACCCTCAGGGGGCAAGGAGGGGCTACACCTTC.